A single sample gave rise to the 32 T cell receptor beta chains below, sequenced in a study of radiotherapy plus CTLA-4 blockade in lung cancer. Using immunoSEQ multiplex PCR, the repertoire was profiled, and TCRdb retains in-frame clones only, with some absent. Of more than 25,000 clones listed, 79% were seen once; the top ten hold 16%. Sequenced here: peripheral blood, sampled from a patient treated with radiotherapy plus ipilimumab. Receptor source: a human donor with non-small cell lung cancer that progressed on radiotherapy plus ipilimumab.

The chain combines TRBV9 with TRBJ1-4; tentative D call: TRBD1 (5 bases). CDR3 length: 15 amino acids. The germline CDR1 and CDR2 sequences are SGDLS and YYNGEE. The germline V and J ends were trimmed by 3 bases and 8 bases, with 17 bases remaining between them. The CDR3 loop is CASSAQGQVGEKLFF. DNA for the CDR3: TGTGCCAGCAGCGCCCAGGGCCAGGTCGGCGAAAAACTGTTTTTT.

The J gene is TRBJ1-3, the V gene TRBV11-2; no clear D. This CDR3 is 15 amino acids long. CDR1 is SGHAT and CDR2 is FQNNGV in the germline V gene. V gave up 3 bases and J gave up 2 bases, with 11 bases separating them. In DNA form, the CDR3 reads TGTGCCAGCAGCTTTCATGGAACTACTGGAAACACCATATATTTT. It translates to CASSFHGTTGNTIYF.

CDR3 region: CASSLLGQGDQPQHF. Written as DNA, the CDR3 is TGTGCCAGCAGTTTACTGGGACAGGGTGATCAGCCCCAGCATTTT. The chain uses TRBV28 and TRBJ1-5, with 9 bases aligning to TRBD1. CDR3 length equals 15 residues. Trimming cost V 2 bases and J 5 bases; bases outside gene matches: 4. CDR1 and CDR2 (germline): MDHEN, SYDVKM. Looking up the rest from reference TRBV28 and TRBJ1-5 gives the full variable domain: DVKVTQSSRYLVKRTGEKVFLECVQDMDHENMFWYRQDPGLGLRLIYFSYDVKMKEKGDIPEGYSVSREKKERFSLILESASTNQTSMYLCASSLLGQGDQPQHFGDGTRLSIL.

The chain links TRBV30 to TRBJ2-1; 10 nucleotides line up with TRBD1. The CDR3 consists of 15 residues. Germline assignment: CDR1 GTSNPN and CDR2 SVGIG (reference sequence). As DNA, the CDR3 is TGTGCACGGAGTGGGGACAGGGGATTCTACAATGAGCAGTTCTTC. Residues: CARSGDRGFYNEQFF.

This sequence joins TRBV5-4 and TRBJ1-1; TRBD1 aligns across 10 bases. The CDR3 totals 16 residues. Trimming at V came to 0 bases and at J to 0 bases, leaving 2 bases not matched to a gene. Germline lookup yields CDR1 SGHNT and CDR2 YYREEE (reference sequence). CDR3 loop: CASSLEGQGMNTEAFF. The CDR3 region has the DNA TGTGCCAGCAGCTTGGAGGGACAGGGGATGAACACTGAAGCTTTCTTT. Complete variable domain (other parts from reference TRBV5-4 and TRBJ1-1): ETGVTQSPTHLIKTRGQQVTLRCSSQSGHNTVSWYQQALGQGPQFIFQYYREEENGRGNFPPRFSGLQFPNYSSELNVNALELDDSALYLCASSLEGQGMNTEAFFGQGTRLTVV.

The chain couples TRBV28 to TRBJ1-5; tentative D call: TRBD1 (5 bases). This CDR3 region has 16 residues. V lost 3 bases, J lost 3 bases, and 15 bases lay in between. The germline gives CDR1 MDHEN, CDR2 SYDVKM. CDR3 bases: TGTGCCAGCAGTTTTATCAGGGTCGGAGACAATCAGCCCCAGCATTTT. Protein product: CASSFIRVGDNQPQHF.

V is TRBV14 and J is TRBJ1-2, with 7 bases that match TRBD1. Germline trimming cut 3 bases from V and 2 bases from J; bases unmatched to any gene: 6. This CDR3 comprises 15 residues. The germline gives CDR1 SGHDN, CDR2 FVKESK. DNA for the CDR3: TGTGCCAGCAGCCAGACAGGGAGGGCGAACTATGGCTACACCTTC. This translates into CASSQTGRANYGYTF.

The CDR3 loop reads CASSYSGQGTGELFF. The CDR3 bases are TGTGCCAGCAGTTACTCGGGACAGGGAACTGGGGAGCTGTTTTTT. The chain carries TRBV6-5 and TRBJ2-2, with TRBD1 identical over 9 bases. This CDR3 has 15 amino acids. Germline V gives CDR1 MNHEY, CDR2 SVGAGI. V trimming: 0 bases; J trimming: 8 bases; junction bases outside the gene matches: 4.

The chain carries TRBV28 and TRBJ1-2, with 9 bases identical to TRBD1. The trim removed 5 bases at V and 3 bases at J, leaving 4 bases unmatched. Germline CDR1 MDHEN, CDR2 SYDVKM. This CDR3 has 14 residues. The CDR3, as DNA: TGTGCCAGCAGTGGTAGGACAGGGGACTATGGCTACACCTTC. It yields the protein CASSGRTGDYGYTF.

The chain couples TRBV9 to TRBJ2-5, with D perhaps matching TRBD1 (6 bases). V was cut by 2 bases and J by 5 bases, with 13 bases left in between. In germline, CDR1 is SGDLS, CDR2 YYNGEE. The CDR3 covers 14 residues. Written as DNA, the CDR3 is TGTGCCAGCAGCGTGGGACAAGCAGGGGAGACCCAGTACTTC. Translated, it gives CASSVGQAGETQYF.

V and J are TRBV4-1 and TRBJ2-7, with 9 nucleotides matching TRBD1. The CDR3 is made up of 14 amino acids. Germline-derived CDR1 and CDR2 are MGHRA and YSYEKL. Trimming took 4 bases from V and 4 from J; bases not matched to a gene: 5. As DNA, the CDR3 is TGCGCCAGCAGCCTAGGGACAGGGCGGTACGAGCAGTACTTC. Encoded protein: CASSLGTGRYEQYF.

V is TRBV7-9 and J is TRBJ1-1; D gene ambiguous. The CDR3 length is 13 residues. Germline values: CDR1 SEHNR, CDR2 FQNEAQ (reference sequence). With 1 base removed from V and 3 bases from J, the gap between germline ends came to 6 bases. The CDR3 loop is CASSLVTDTEAFF. The CDR3 nucleotides are TGTGCCAGCAGCTTAGTTACGGACACTGAAGCTTTCTTT.

This chain links TRBV18 with TRBJ1-1; D is unresolved. Germline V lookup: CDR1 KGHSH, CDR2 LQKENI. Between the trimmed V and J ends, which lost 5 bases and 0 bases, there was a span of 13 bases. This CDR3 is built from 15 residues. In DNA, the CDR3 is TGTGCCAGCTCATCGGAGACATACTTGAACACTGAAGCTTTCTTT. Translation gives CASSSETYLNTEAFF.

The CDR3 sequence is CASSPASRGGYGYTF. The CDR3 nucleotides read TGTGCCAGCAGTCCCGCCTCCCGGGGGGGATACGGCTACACCTTC. The chain carries TRBV28 and TRBJ1-2; a weak D match, TRBD1 (5 bases). Trimming removed 5 bases from V and 8 bases from J, with 21 bases in between. Per the germline V gene, CDR1 is MDHEN and CDR2 is SYDVKM. The CDR3 runs 15 residues.

The V gene is TRBV19, the J gene TRBJ2-3; D gene uncertain. Germline V lookup: CDR1 LNHDA, CDR2 SQIVND (reference sequence). V was cut by 6 bases and J by 2 bases, with 6 bases left in between. The CDR3 is made up of 12 amino acids. The CDR3 spells CASRAYTDTQYF. CDR3 coding DNA: TGTGCCAGTAGGGCATACACAGATACGCAGTATTTT. The full variable domain, in which reference TRBV19 and TRBJ2-3 provide the parts outside the CDR3, is DGGITQSPKYLFRKEGQNVTLSCEQNLNHDAMYWYRQDPGQGLRLIYYSQIVNDFQKGDIAEGYSVSREKKESFPLTVTSAQKNPTAFYLCASRAYTDTQYFGPGTRLTVL.

The chain employs TRBV6-1 and TRBJ2-7; the D gene is possibly TRBD2 (7 bases). The germline gives CDR1 MNHNS, CDR2 SASEGT. The length of the CDR3 is 14 residues. The V end was cut by 7 bases, the J end by 7 bases, with 20 bases between. The DNA of the CDR3 is TGTGCCAGCATCCCGAACCGGGGGGCGGGAGAGCAGTACTTC. Its protein product is CASIPNRGAGEQYF.

A single count supports this clone. The genes are TRBV27 and TRBJ2-7; TRBD1 aligns across 9 bases. Germline lookup yields CDR1 MNHEY and CDR2 SMNVEV (reference sequence). V shed 6 bases, J shed 5 bases, and the junction held 14 bases outside the gene matches. This CDR3 region has 16 residues. As DNA, the CDR3 is TGTGCCAGCAGAACTCTTTGGGATACAGGGGGCCACGAGCAGTACTTC. This translates into CASRTLWDTGGHEQYF.

V gene TRBV4-3 combines with J gene TRBJ2-1; D is possibly TRBD2 (5 bases). The V and J ends lost 0 bases and 1 base respectively, with 7 bases between them. Germline assignment: CDR1 LGHNA and CDR2 YSLEER. This CDR3 is 15 amino acids long. The CDR3 DNA reads as TGCGCCAGCAGCCAAGATCGGGGTTCCTACAATGAGCAGTTCTTC. Amino acids: CASSQDRGSYNEQFF.

This clone was seen more than once but under ten times. J is TRBJ1-4 and V is TRBV18; 8 bases agree with TRBD1. Per germline, CDR1 KGHSH and CDR2 LQKENI. The V gene end was trimmed by 6 bases and the J gene end by 13 bases; junction bases not matched to a gene: 10. The CDR3 has 13 amino acids. The CDR3 region is CASSLTGQGGLFF. CDR3 in DNA: TGTGCCAGCTCCCTAACCGGACAGGGAGGACTGTTTTTT.

CDR3: CASRESGNTEAFF. For the CDR3, the DNA is TGCGCCAGCAGGGAGAGTGGGAACACTGAAGCTTTCTTT. The chain joins TRBV5-1 to TRBJ1-1; D gene ambiguous. Trimming removed 5 bases from V and 1 base from J, with 9 bases in between. The germline V gene has CDR1 SGHRS and CDR2 YFSETQ. The CDR3 has 13 amino acids.

The rearrangement joins TRBV15 to TRBJ2-1; the match to TRBD2 covers 7 bases. This CDR3 contains 16 residues. The germline V gene encodes CDR1 LNHNV and CDR2 YYDKDF (reference sequence). With 4 bases clipped from V and 0 bases from J, the junction kept 6 bases outside the gene matches. In DNA, the CDR3 is TGTGCCACCAGCATAACTCTAGCGGTCTCCTACAATGAGCAGTTCTTC. Encoded protein: CATSITLAVSYNEQFF.

This rearrangement joins TRBV7-8 to TRBJ2-5; 10 bases map to TRBD1. V lost 4 bases, J lost 5 bases, and 1 base stayed unmatched. This CDR3 spans 13 amino acids. Per the germline V gene, CDR1 is SGHVS and CDR2 is FQNEAQ. CDR3 protein: CASSSDRGETQYF. For the CDR3, the DNA is TGTGCCAGCAGCTCGGACAGGGGGGAGACCCAGTACTTC.

This chain connects TRBV10-3 to TRBJ2-1; D is tentatively TRBD1 or TRBD2 (5 bases each). The germline gives CDR1 ENHRY, CDR2 SYGVKD. The V and J ends lost 2 bases and 9 bases respectively, with 14 bases between them. The CDR3 covers 14 residues. The CDR3 is CAISERGERSEQFF. For the CDR3, the DNA is TGTGCCATCAGTGAGCGAGGGGAACGTAGTGAGCAGTTCTTC.

Details on this clone: One junction end disagrees with the germline gene, perhaps due to a read error. This chain uses TRBV19 with TRBJ2-2; D gene unclear. Germline values: CDR1 LNHDA, CDR2 SQIVND (reference sequence). The CDR3 runs to 14 residues. The DNA for the CDR3 is TGTGCCAGTAGTATCCTAGGGAACGCCGGGGAGCTGTTTTTT. This gives the protein CASSILGNAGELFF.

This rearrangement joins TRBV6-5 to TRBJ1-5, with 7 bases lining up with TRBD1. Trimming cost V 2 bases and J 6 bases; bases outside gene matches: 4. The CDR3 sequence is 14 residues long. CDR1 MNHEY and CDR2 SVGAGI come from the germline V gene. CDR3 nucleotides: TGTGCCAGCAGTTACGACAGGGCTGGTCAGCCCCAGCATTTT. Amino acid sequence: CASSYDRAGQPQHF.

The genes are TRBV7-8 and TRBJ2-1; 9 bases are a match to TRBD2. The junction had 19 bases not matched to a gene; V was cut back by 3 bases and J by 7 bases. Germline-derived CDR1 and CDR2 are SGHVS and FQNEAQ. This CDR3 contains 19 residues. In DNA form, the CDR3 reads TGTGCCAGCAGCTTGGGGTTGGGGCGCGGGAGGGCGATACGGAATGAGCAGTTCTTC. This encodes CASSLGLGRGRAIRNEQFF.

The CDR3 DNA reads as TGCAGCGTTTCGACAGGCCCAAGTTCTAACTATGGCTACACCTTC. It yields the protein CSVSTGPSSNYGYTF. The V gene is TRBV29-1, the J gene TRBJ1-2; perhaps TRBD1 as D (6 bases). With 5 bases removed from V and 0 bases from J, the gap between germline ends came to 16 bases. Germline V gives CDR1 SQVTM, CDR2 ANQGSEA. CDR3 length: 15 residues.

Remarks on this clone: The same CDR3 arises from other DNA sequences in this sample as well. This chain links TRBV27 with TRBJ1-5; maybe TRBD1 (5 bases). CDR1 MNHEY and CDR2 SMNVEV come from the germline V gene (reference sequence). Trimming stripped 5 bases from V and 6 bases from J, with 14 bases between. The CDR3 covers 14 residues. The CDR3, as DNA: TGTGCCAGCAGTCCCGGGGCCAGAGGTCAGCCCCAGCATTTT. This encodes CASSPGARGQPQHF.

This sequence joins TRBV7-8 and TRBJ1-5; tentative D call: TRBD1 (5 bases). Trimming took off 4 bases at V and 7 bases at J, with 20 bases between the two ends. Per the germline V gene, CDR1 is SGHVS and CDR2 is FQNEAQ. The CDR3 runs 16 residues. The DNA of the CDR3 is TGTGCCAGCAGCTATCAGCTCCGGGACCCGAGCCAGCCCCAGCATTTT. The encoded protein is CASSYQLRDPSQPQHF.

The CDR3 loop reads CASSLGTAASGANVLTF. The CDR3 DNA reads TGTGCCAGCAGCTTGGGGACAGCCGCCTCTGGGGCCAACGTCCTGACTTTC. V is TRBV5-6 and J is TRBJ2-6, with D possibly being TRBD1 (6 bases). Germline CDR1 is SGHDT and CDR2 is YYEEEE. V was shortened by 0 bases and J by 0 bases, with 10 bases between the two germline ends. This CDR3 is 17 amino acids long.

The chain recombines TRBV5-1 with TRBJ2-5; 10 nucleotides match TRBD2. V lost 3 bases, J lost 2 bases, and 4 bases stayed unmatched. CDR3 size: 15 residues. Per germline, CDR1 SGHRS and CDR2 YFSETQ. Here the CDR3 reads CASSSRGLAQETQYF. The CDR3 nucleotides read TGCGCCAGCAGCTCACGGGGACTAGCGCAAGAGACCCAGTACTTC.

This clone was counted a few times. The V and J genes are TRBV21-1 and TRBJ2-7. TRBV21-1 is reported as a pseudogene. The CDR3 covers 18 residues. CDR3 in DNA: TGTGCCAGCAGCAAAACCCGACGATGGGGATCTCGCTCCTACGAGCAGTACTTC. Amino acids: CASSKTRRWGSRSYEQYF.